The following is a TCR beta chain sequence with its context. Its matching antigen is unknown. Germline V gene data show CDR1 as SGHVS and CDR2 as FNYEAQ. The CDR3 loop spans 16 amino acids. Trimming took 5 bases from V and 4 from J; bases not matched to a gene: 7. This specimen belongs to a study of cytotoxic CD8 clonotypes in ibrutinib-treated CLL. At the level of the study: When averaged across all of the samples, the counts came to hundreds of thousands of productive templates and more than 80,000 productive rearrangements. Overall study results and limits: Exceeding age-matched healthy donors, baseline clonality also tracked the counts of circulating CD8+ T cells. Public clonotypes proved infrequent, and on treatment they shrank or remained steady.

Profiling relied on immunoSEQ multiplex PCR, and the TCRdb table lists in-frame clones only, not all of them. This sample has approximately 120,000 clones, with less than 90% found just once. The V call is TRBV7-6, the J call TRBJ2-7; 14 bases fit TRBD2. The sequencing here drew on PBMCs, taken after 24 months of ibrutinib treatment. This receptor was taken from a human donor with chronic lymphocytic leukemia. The CDR3 sequence: CASSQGLAGEGYEQYF. CDR3 bases: TGTGCCAGCAGCCAGGGACTAGCGGGGGAGGGGTACGAGCAGTACTTC.